The rows below give T cell receptor beta chains drawn from one sample of a study of cytotoxic CD8 clonotypes in ibrutinib-treated CLL. TCRdb's copy holds only in-frame clones and misses some; the assay was immunoSEQ multiplex PCR. The top ten hold approximately 20% of the sample, which has tens of thousands of clones, roughly 49% seen once. The material sequenced was PBMCs, taken before ibrutinib treatment. The receptors shown here come from a human donor with chronic lymphocytic leukemia. The CDR3 runs from the conserved cysteine through the conserved F or W. The order of the fields is J gene, V gene, D gene, clone size, CDR3 protein, CDR3 DNA. A D gene is named only where the DNA matches it firmly. Clone size is stated in some rows and not others, as once, few, many or a class when expanded.

J gene: TRBJ1-2; V gene: TRBV27; D gene: -; clone size: -; CDR3 protein: CASSTTATNYGYTF; CDR3 DNA: TGTGCCAGCAGTACAACAGCCACTAACTATGGCTACACCTTC
J gene: TRBJ2-1; V gene: TRBV5-8; D gene: -; clone size: -; CDR3 protein: CASSLALRPVLREQFF; CDR3 DNA: TGTGCCAGCAGCTTGGCCTTACGTCCCGTCCTCCGTGAGCAGTTCTTC
J gene: TRBJ1-6; V gene: TRBV7-2; D gene: TRBD1; clone size: -; CDR3 protein: CASSLRTGRNSPLHF; CDR3 DNA: TGTGCCAGCAGCTTAAGGACAGGGAGGAATTCACCCCTCCACTTT
J gene: TRBJ1-2; V gene: TRBV7-3; D gene: TRBD1; clone size: -; CDR3 protein: CASSLTGTEYGYTF; CDR3 DNA: TGTGCCAGCAGCTTAACAGGGACAGAGTATGGCTACACCTTC
J gene: TRBJ2-5; V gene: TRBV28; D gene: TRBD1; clone size: -; CDR3 protein: CASSFTGQGKTQYF; CDR3 DNA: TGTGCCAGCAGCTTTACGGGACAGGGGAAGACCCAGTACTTC
J gene: TRBJ2-2; V gene: TRBV5-1; D gene: -; clone size: -; CDR3 protein: CASSSGRSNTGELFF; CDR3 DNA: TGCGCCAGCAGCTCGGGACGGTCGAACACCGGGGAGCTGTTTTTT
J gene: TRBJ2-7; V gene: TRBV7-2; D gene: -; clone size: -; CDR3 protein: CASSLAGLTYEQYF; CDR3 DNA: TGTGCCAGCAGCTTAGCGGGTCTCACCTACGAGCAGTACTTC
J gene: TRBJ2-2; V gene: TRBV18; D gene: -; clone size: few; CDR3 protein: CASSPPDGIYTGELFF; CDR3 DNA: TGTGCCAGCTCACCACCTGACGGGATCTACACCGGGGAGCTGTTTTTT
J gene: TRBJ2-7; V gene: TRBV19; D gene: TRBD2; clone size: few; CDR3 protein: CASSMGLAGKDEQYF; CDR3 DNA: TGTGCCAGTAGTATGGGACTAGCGGGGAAGGACGAGCAGTACTTC
J gene: TRBJ1-5; V gene: TRBV19; D gene: TRBD1; clone size: -; CDR3 protein: CASSIRDRLHF; CDR3 DNA: TGTGCCAGTAGTATAAGGGACAGGTTGCATTTT
J gene: TRBJ2-1; V gene: TRBV9; D gene: -; clone size: -; CDR3 protein: CASSVGRDNEQFF; CDR3 DNA: TGTGCCAGCAGCGTAGGGAGGGACAATGAGCAGTTCTTC
J gene: TRBJ2-1; V gene: TRBV5-1; D gene: -; clone size: -; CDR3 protein: CASSSLTGFSYNEQFF; CDR3 DNA: TGCGCCAGCAGCTCCTTAACGGGCTTCTCCTACAATGAGCAGTTCTTC
J gene: TRBJ2-1; V gene: TRBV6-1; D gene: -; clone size: -; CDR3 protein: CASLNPGHEQFF; CDR3 DNA: TGTGCCAGTTTAAATCCGGGACACGAGCAGTTCTTC
J gene: TRBJ2-7; V gene: TRBV27; D gene: TRBD1; clone size: once; CDR3 protein: CATRQGYEQYF; CDR3 DNA: TGTGCCACGAGACAGGGTTACGAGCAGTACTTC
J gene: TRBJ2-5; V gene: TRBV11-2; D gene: -; clone size: -; CDR3 protein: CASSQRLGRETQYF; CDR3 DNA: TGTGCCAGCAGCCAGAGACTGGGGAGGGAGACCCAGTACTTC
J gene: TRBJ1-6; V gene: TRBV9; D gene: -; clone size: -; CDR3 protein: CASSVEGINSPLHF; CDR3 DNA: TGTGCCAGCAGCGTAGAGGGAATTAATTCACCCCTCCACTTT
J gene: TRBJ2-1; V gene: TRBV29-1; D gene: TRBD2; clone size: -; CDR3 protein: CSVEGWTSGGGGEQFF; CDR3 DNA: TGCAGCGTTGAAGGGTGGACTAGCGGGGGAGGGGGTGAGCAGTTCTTC
J gene: TRBJ1-2; V gene: TRBV4-2; D gene: -; clone size: few; CDR3 protein: CASSQDLRANYGYTF; CDR3 DNA: TGTGCCAGCAGCCAAGACCTCAGAGCGAACTATGGCTACACCTTC
J gene: TRBJ1-5; V gene: TRBV6-5; D gene: TRBD1; clone size: -; CDR3 protein: CASSRGQARQPQHF; CDR3 DNA: TGTGCCAGCAGCCGGGGACAGGCGCGGCAGCCCCAGCATTTT
J gene: TRBJ1-1; V gene: TRBV2; D gene: -; clone size: -; CDR3 protein: CASTRTRDGFF; CDR3 DNA: TGTGCCAGCACGCGGACAAGGGATGGTTTCTTT